Below, 25 T cell receptor beta chains from the same sample are listed, as sequenced in a study of cytomegalovirus exposure and HLA in healthy donors. The data were produced by immunoSEQ multiplex PCR, yet TCRdb's version contains in-frame clones alone and is incomplete. The table lists some 40,000 clones, 90% to 95% of them singletons, with around 3.4% in the top ten. Sequencing used PBMCs. The receptor source for this set is a man between 18 and 35 years old in good health and CMV-seronegative.

The chain recombines TRBV30 with TRBJ2-6, with no clear D. This CDR3 contains 14 residues. CDR1 and CDR2 from the germline V gene are GTSNPN and SVGIG (reference sequence). The V end was cut by 1 base, the J end by 2 bases, with 6 bases between. The CDR3 protein is CAWSAETGANVLTF. DNA for the CDR3: TGTGCCTGGAGTGCCGAGACTGGGGCCAACGTCCTGACTTTC.

The chain recombines TRBV10-3 with TRBJ1-1, with D possibly matching TRBD1 (5 bases). The V end was cut by 5 bases, the J end by 2 bases, with 12 bases between. Germline V gene lookup returns CDR1 ENHRY and CDR2 SYGVKD. The CDR3 consists of 14 residues. Here the CDR3 reads CAISRVGGNTEAFF. DNA for the CDR3: TGTGCCATCAGTCGGGTCGGGGGTAACACTGAAGCTTTCTTT.

The chain links TRBV2 to TRBJ2-7, with 9 bases matching TRBD1. The junction had 12 bases not matched to a gene; V was cut back by 6 bases and J by 3 bases. Germline CDR1 SNHLY, CDR2 FYNNEI. This CDR3 is 16 amino acids long. Here the CDR3 DNA reads TGTGCCAGCAGCTCGCACACCGGGACAGGGATCTACGAGCAGTACTTC. As protein: CASSSHTGTGIYEQYF.

J is TRBJ1-1 and V is TRBV6-1; D is uncertain. Looked up from germline, CDR1 is MNHNS and CDR2 is SASEGT. The CDR3 length is 14 residues. The V gene lost 4 bases and the J gene lost 0 bases, with 9 bases spanning the gap. The CDR3 loop is CASSVMGLNTEAFF. Written as DNA, the CDR3 is TGTGCCAGCAGTGTAATGGGCTTGAACACTGAAGCTTTCTTT.

V and J are TRBV28 and TRBJ1-1; D possibly corresponds to TRBD1 (6 bases). This CDR3 contains 15 residues. Per germline, CDR1 MDHEN and CDR2 SYDVKM. Trimming removed 7 bases at V and 3 bases at J, with 18 bases between. The CDR3 here is CASNIPIGGDTEAFF. CDR3 coding DNA: TGTGCCAGCAATATCCCCATAGGGGGTGACACTGAAGCTTTCTTT.

The chain is built from TRBV6-5 and TRBJ1-2; D is possibly TRBD1 (6 bases). Germline assignment: CDR1 MNHEY and CDR2 SVGAGI. V was pared by 6 bases and J by 4 bases, with 18 bases between. The CDR3 is 15 residues long. The CDR3 loop reads CASSSSGDRGYGYTF. CDR3 DNA: TGTGCCAGCAGCTCATCAGGGGATCGGGGCTATGGCTACACCTTC.

V gene TRBV6-4 combines with J gene TRBJ2-7, with TRBD2 identical over 7 bases. Losses at the gene ends were 9 bases for V and 3 bases for J; bases not matched to a gene: 11. Germline lookup yields CDR1 MRHNA and CDR2 SNTAGT. The CDR3 extends over 14 amino acids. CDR3 coding DNA: TGTGCCAGGTCCTCCTTGGGGGGGGGCTACGAGCAGTACTTC. Translation gives CARSSLGGGYEQYF.

The chain couples TRBV30 to TRBJ2-3; no reliable D call. CDR1 and CDR2 from the germline V gene are GTSNPN and SVGIG (reference sequence). Trimming took 0 bases from V and 2 from J, leaving 6 bases between them. The CDR3 extends over 13 amino acids. The CDR3 DNA is TGTGCCTGGAGTGTTAAACTCACAGATACGCAGTATTTT. It yields the protein CAWSVKLTDTQYF.

The gene calls are TRBV29-1 and TRBJ2-7; 12 bases map to TRBD1. Germline V lookup: CDR1 SQVTM, CDR2 ANQGSEA. The CDR3 totals 16 residues. V was clipped by 1 base and J by 5 bases; unmatched bases: 9. This chain's CDR3 is CSVEGRRDRGLNEQYF. As DNA, the CDR3 is TGCAGCGTTGAAGGTCGCCGGGACAGGGGGCTCAACGAGCAGTACTTC.

V is TRBV6-5 and J is TRBJ1-1, with D possibly TRBD1 on 6 matching bases. The CDR3 sequence is 14 residues long. CDR1 MNHEY and CDR2 SVGAGI come from the germline V gene. V lost 6 bases and J 3 bases, leaving 14 bases between the germline ends. The CDR3 sequence is CASREQGRDTEAFF. CDR3 sequence (DNA): TGTGCCAGCAGAGAACAGGGTAGGGACACTGAAGCTTTCTTT.

The rearrangement uses TRBV28 and TRBJ2-7, with a tentative D call TRBD1 (5 bases). V lost 2 bases and J 9 bases, leaving 17 bases between the germline ends. Germline CDR1 MDHEN, CDR2 SYDVKM. The CDR3 extends over 14 amino acids. CDR3 amino acids: CASSLPSVQGVQYF. The CDR3 region has the DNA TGTGCCAGCAGTTTACCCTCGGTCCAGGGTGTGCAGTACTTC.

The CDR3 is CASSLGDRATEAFF. The CDR3 coding sequence is TGTGCCAGCAGCTTAGGGGACAGGGCCACTGAAGCTTTCTTT. V usage is TRBV7-2 and J usage is TRBJ1-1; 9 nucleotides align to TRBD1. V lost 1 base, J lost 4 bases, and 1 base stayed unmatched. The CDR3 runs to 14 residues. Germline-derived CDR1 and CDR2 are SGHTA and FQGNSA. Full variable domain (missing parts from reference TRBV7-2 and TRBJ1-1): GAGVSQSPSNKVTEKGKDVELRCDPISGHTALYWYRQSLGQGLEFLIYFQGNSAPDKSGLPSDRFSAERTGGSVSTLTIQRTQQEDSAVYLCASSLGDRATEAFFGQGTRLTVV.

The chain employs TRBV30 and TRBJ1-5; 9 bases are a match to TRBD1. The CDR3 has 16 residues. Germline assignment: CDR1 GTSNPN and CDR2 SVGIG (reference sequence). The junction had 6 bases not matched to a gene; V was cut back by 0 bases and J by 3 bases. In DNA, the CDR3 is TGTGCCTGGAGTGTGGGAACAGGGGGCCTCAATCAGCCCCAGCATTTT. Protein sequence: CAWSVGTGGLNQPQHF.

The V gene is TRBV10-3, the J gene TRBJ2-5; 15 bases are shared with TRBD2. Per germline, CDR1 ENHRY and CDR2 SYGVKD. Trimming cost V 3 bases and J 3 bases; bases outside gene matches: 2. This CDR3 is built from 16 residues. CDR3 residues: CAISDRTSGREETQYF. CDR3 nucleotide sequence: TGTGCCATCAGTGACAGGACTAGCGGGAGGGAAGAGACCCAGTACTTC.

This chain links TRBV5-5 with TRBJ1-1; D gene unclear. The CDR3 is made up of 14 amino acids. Germline lookup yields CDR1 SGHKS and CDR2 YYEKEE (reference sequence). Trimming left V 0 bases short and J 0 bases short, with 6 bases between. The CDR3 loop is CASSLGPMNTEAFF. The CDR3 coding sequence is TGTGCCAGCAGCTTGGGGCCCATGAACACTGAAGCTTTCTTT.

Only one count was recorded for this clone. The chain couples TRBV5-1 to TRBJ1-3, with 7 bases lining up with TRBD1. The CDR3 has 15 residues. CDR1 is SGHRS, CDR2 YFSETQ, per germline. Unmatched junction bases numbered 4, after V lost 4 bases and J lost 0 bases. In DNA form, the CDR3 reads TGCGCCAGCAGCCCCGGGACAGACTCTGGAAACACCATATATTTT. Translated: CASSPGTDSGNTIYF.

J is TRBJ2-3 and V is TRBV11-2; D uncertain. CDR1 and CDR2 (germline): SGHAT, FQNNGV. This CDR3 is 13 amino acids long. Trimming shortened V by 2 bases and J by 6 bases, and 9 bases separated the two germline ends. The CDR3 DNA is TGTGCCAGCAGCTTATTTAGCCCGGATACGCAGTATTTT. This encodes CASSLFSPDTQYF.

The rearrangement uses TRBV14 and TRBJ1-3; D uncertain. This CDR3 comprises 15 residues. The germline CDR1 and CDR2 sequences are SGHDN and FVKESK. The V end was cut by 3 bases, the J end by 3 bases, with 12 bases between. The CDR3 nucleotides read TGTGCCAGCAGCCACCTTACCCCCAGTGGAAACACCATATATTTT. The encoded protein is CASSHLTPSGNTIYF.

This chain joins TRBV30 and TRBJ1-5; the D is unclear. V was cut by 3 bases and J by 0 bases, with 15 bases left in between. Germline CDR1 is GTSNPN and CDR2 is SVGIG (reference sequence). The CDR3 sequence is 16 residues long. CDR3 sequence (DNA): TGTGCCTGGAGGCGGGTTGTCCCGTATAGCAATCAGCCCCAGCATTTT. The encoded protein is CAWRRVVPYSNQPQHF.

CDR3 sequence reads: CASRLEETQYF. The DNA of the CDR3 is TGTGCCAGCAGACTAGAAGAGACCCAGTACTTC. J is TRBJ2-5 and V is TRBV2, with D tentatively TRBD2 (5 bases). Per germline, CDR1 SNHLY and CDR2 FYNNEI. V lost 6 bases to trimming and J lost 3 bases, with 5 bases between them. This CDR3 comprises 11 residues.

The chain uses TRBV19 and TRBJ1-2; D may be TRBD1 (6 bases). Trimming pared 6 bases from V and 7 bases from J, leaving 15 bases between. Germline CDR1 and CDR2: LNHDA and SQIVND (reference sequence). The CDR3 runs 13 residues. This CDR3 reads CASSRQVDSGYTF. DNA of the CDR3: TGTGCCAGTAGCCGACAGGTGGATTCTGGCTACACCTTC.

The CDR3 loop reads CAWSVHPNTEAFF. The CDR3 DNA sequence: TGTGCCTGGAGTGTACATCCGAACACTGAAGCTTTCTTT. This chain joins TRBV30 and TRBJ1-1, with D unresolved. Trimming pared 0 bases from V and 1 base from J, leaving 6 bases between. Germline-derived CDR1 and CDR2 are GTSNPN and SVGIG (reference sequence). The CDR3 sequence is 13 residues long.

The chain recombines TRBV10-2 with TRBJ1-6, with D possibly TRBD1 on 5 matching bases. Germline-derived CDR1 and CDR2 are WSHSY and SAAADI. The CDR3 consists of 15 residues. V was shortened by 2 bases and J by 8 bases, with 13 bases between the two germline ends. The CDR3 nucleotides read TGCGCCAGCAGTGAGAATCATTCGGGGGATTCACCCCTCCACTTT. Its translation is CASSENHSGDSPLHF.

The gene calls are TRBV5-1 and TRBJ1-2; D is possibly TRBD1 (5 bases). The CDR3 has 14 residues. Germline assignment: CDR1 SGHRS and CDR2 YFSETQ. V was pared by 0 bases and J by 7 bases, with 13 bases between. CDR3 sequence: CASSLAPGNPGYTF. The CDR3, as DNA: TGCGCCAGCAGCTTGGCACCAGGGAACCCTGGCTACACCTTC.

This clone occurred once. The chain is built from TRBV30 and TRBJ2-5; TRBD1 might be the D (6 bases). The V gene lost 2 bases and the J gene lost 2 bases, with 9 bases spanning the gap. The CDR3 sequence is 13 residues long. CDR1 and CDR2 (germline): GTSNPN, SVGIG (reference sequence). In DNA, the CDR3 is TGTGCCTGGAGTCGGACAGTACAAGAGACCCAGTACTTC. Protein product: CAWSRTVQETQYF.